The 9 T cell receptor beta chains reported below all come from one sample, sequenced in a study of cytomegalovirus exposure and HLA in healthy donors. PCR involved 60 Vbeta and 13 Jbeta primers. The protocol was immunoSEQ multiplex PCR, while the TCRdb copy is restricted to in-frame clones and leaves out a portion. The data contain about 160,000 clones, 65% to 85% of them seen just once; the ten biggest clones take up 6% to 9%. Material for sequencing was PBMCs. All receptors come from a woman aged 25-40 years in good health and CMV-seropositive.

As concerns this clone: Other DNA sequences in the sample encode the same CDR3. The chain combines TRBV2 with TRBJ1-1, with D possibly being TRBD1 (5 bases). The CDR3 length is 13 residues. Germline CDR1 SNHLY, CDR2 FYNNEI. V lost 4 bases to trimming and J lost 0 bases, with 6 bases between them. Here the CDR3 reads CASSGQMNTEAFF. CDR3 sequence (DNA): TGTGCCAGCAGTGGACAGATGAACACTGAAGCTTTCTTT. The full variable domain, completed using reference TRBV2 and TRBJ1-1, is EPEVTQTPSHQVTQMGQEVILRCVPISNHLYFYWYRQILGQKVEFLVSFYNNEISEKSEIFDDQFSVERPDGSNFTLKIRSTKLEDSAMYFCASSGQMNTEAFFGQGTRLTVV.

This clone was detected a few times. The J gene is TRBJ2-3, the V gene TRBV9; D perhaps matches TRBD1 (6 bases). The V gene's germline CDR1 is SGDLS and CDR2 YYNGEE. V lost 0 bases, J lost 4 bases, and 21 bases lay in between. This CDR3 has 18 amino acids. The CDR3 is CASSVGPGQILGPDTQYF. The CDR3 DNA follows: TGTGCCAGCAGCGTAGGCCCAGGACAGATACTGGGTCCAGATACGCAGTATTTT.

The chain links TRBV5-4 to TRBJ1-6; D possibly corresponds to TRBD1 (5 bases). The CDR3 sequence is 15 residues long. From germline, CDR1 is SGHNT and CDR2 YYREEE (reference sequence). With 0 bases removed from V and 5 bases from J, the gap between germline ends came to 9 bases. The CDR3 protein is CASSLEAGNNSPLHF. The CDR3 DNA sequence: TGTGCCAGCAGCTTGGAGGCAGGGAATAATTCACCCCTCCACTTT.

This clone was counted once. The CDR3 protein is CSVETGGSAQPQHF. CDR3 nucleotide sequence: TGCAGCGTTGAGACAGGGGGAAGCGCTCAGCCCCAGCATTTT. The rearrangement uses TRBV29-1 and TRBJ1-5; TRBD1 matches at 9 bases. Germline assignment: CDR1 SQVTM and CDR2 ANQGSEA. J lost 6 bases, V lost 3 bases, and 6 bases had no gene match. This CDR3 contains 14 residues. The variable domain in full, with the rest retrieved from reference TRBV29-1 and TRBJ1-5, is SAVISQKPSRDICQRGTSLTIQCQVDSQVTMMFWYRQQPGQSLTLIATANQGSEATYESGFVIDKFPISRPNLTFSTLTVSNMSPEDSSIYLCSVETGGSAQPQHFGDGTRLSIL.

The V call is TRBV2, the J call TRBJ1-2, with 11 bases fitting TRBD1. Germline loops: CDR1 SNHLY, CDR2 FYNNEI. The CDR3 runs to 12 residues. The ends lost 5 bases at V and 8 bases at J; junction bases unmatched: 1. CDR3 residues: CASSRTGGGYTF. The CDR3 region has the DNA TGTGCCAGCAGTCGGACAGGGGGCGGCTACACCTTC.

This sequence joins TRBV27 and TRBJ1-5; D is unresolved. The germline V gene has CDR1 MNHEY and CDR2 SMNVEV (reference sequence). The ends were cut back, 2 bases at V and 0 bases at J, with 8 bases in the middle. The CDR3 is 15 amino acids. CDR3 amino acids: CASSLEGYSNQPQHF. The CDR3 DNA is TGTGCCAGCAGTTTAGAGGGTTATAGCAATCAGCCCCAGCATTTT.

V usage is TRBV6-5 and J usage is TRBJ1-1; TRBD1 might be the D (6 bases). Trimming left V 5 bases short and J 1 base short, with 14 bases between. Germline values: CDR1 MNHEY, CDR2 SVGAGI. The CDR3 length is 15 residues. Here the CDR3 DNA reads TGTGCCAGCAGTCCGCGGCGGGGGCCGAACACTGAAGCTTTCTTT. As protein: CASSPRRGPNTEAFF.

The chain has TRBV10-3 and TRBJ2-3, with a possible D match to TRBD1 (6 bases). There are 17 residues in the CDR3. V lost 2 bases, J lost 0 bases, and 15 bases lay in between. Germline loops: CDR1 ENHRY, CDR2 SYGVKD. CDR3 sequence: CAISERLQGSSTDTQYF. In DNA, the CDR3 is TGTGCCATCAGTGAGCGGCTTCAGGGGTCTAGCACAGATACGCAGTATTTT.

This chain's CDR3 is CASGFLTGQGAPGANVLTF. The CDR3 DNA reads TGTGCTAGTGGTTTCCTAACGGGACAGGGGGCCCCTGGGGCCAACGTCCTGACTTTC. The chain carries TRBV12-5 and TRBJ2-6, with TRBD1 matching 12 bases. The V segment lost 3 bases and the J segment 2 bases; nucleotides outside the gene matches: 8. CDR1 is LGHNT and CDR2 is FRNRAP in the germline V gene. The CDR3 has 19 amino acids.